This TCR beta chain was found in a study of blood T cell repertoires in COVID-19. Study at large: Sources were T cells, B-cell-depleted T cells, or PBMCs; the material itself was cDNA or gDNA.

Data came from immunoSEQ multiplex PCR; TCRdb stores just in-frame clones and leaves some out. The sample has 60,000 to 85,000 clones, 84% seen once. The sequenced sample consisted of peripheral blood. The TCR was taken from a man between 65 and 85 years old with acute or convalescent COVID-19.

The chain's CDR3 is CASKPSSTDTQYF. CDR3 DNA: TGTGCCAGCAAGCCATCTAGCACAGATACGCAGTATTTT. The rearrangement joins TRBV12-3 or TRBV12-4 to TRBJ2-3; D ambiguous. CDR3 length: 13 residues. V lost 7 bases to trimming and J lost 0 bases, with 8 bases between them.